This TCR beta chain was recorded in a study of human T cells and chemical hapten exposure. Overall study: Alopecia universalis, totalis or areata was present in patients who were mostly female.

Time point given: patch test 1, 2 weeks after DPC sensitization. Described treatment: therapeutic diphenylcyclopropenone sensitization with weekly scalp DPC. TCRdb passed the RACE reads through MiXCR, listing each CDR3 protein once. The data hold roughly 180,000 distinct CDR3 sequences, with about 15% observed a single time. Germline V lookup: CDR1 SEHNR, CDR2 FQNEAQ (reference sequence). This CDR3 has 14 residues. The V end lost 2 bases, the J end lost 4 bases, and 11 bases lay between the germline ends. This specimen was whole blood, taken in connection with sensitization to the hapten diphenylcyclopropenone (DPC). The origin of this receptor is a woman in her twenties or thirties with alopecia areata. Some clones in this sample may be carry-over from other donors' samples. This chain connects TRBV7-9 to TRBJ1-1; D remains unclear. CDR3 in DNA: TGTGCCAGCAGCTTAATTGGGCAAAGCACTGAAGCTTTCTTT. The encoded protein is CASSLIGQSTEAFF.